This TCR beta chain was captured in a study of Ad26.COV2.S vaccination and SARS-CoV-2 variants. The treatment denotes: about 20 received Ad26.COV2.S at low or high dose, single or two shots; about five received placebo; per-sample allocation not given. The study sampled participants on day 63 after the first vaccine or placebo injection. Profiling relied on immunoSEQ multiplex PCR, and the TCRdb table lists in-frame clones only, not all of them. The table lists 440,000 or so clones, around 92% of them singletons. The sample was peripheral blood, taken in a trial of Ad26.COV2.S vaccine versus placebo. The source is a person between 18 and 59 years old who received the Ad26.COV2.S COVID-19 vaccine or a placebo.

The CDR3 region is CASSPDPGGSYGYTF. The CDR3 bases are TGTGCCAGCAGCCCAGACCCAGGGGGCAGCTATGGCTACACCTTC. The chain recombines TRBV5-6 with TRBJ1-2, with TRBD1 matching over 8 bases. The J segment lost 4 bases and the V segment lost 4 bases, leaving 9 bases of the junction unmatched. There are 15 residues in the CDR3. CDR1 is SGHDT and CDR2 is YYEEEE in the germline V gene.